This passage covers 15 T cell receptor beta chains from one sample sequenced in a study of sequential checkpoint blockade in melanoma. The data were produced by immunoSEQ multiplex PCR, yet TCRdb's version contains in-frame clones alone and is incomplete. Of roughly 30,000 clones in the sample, 75% to 85% were seen once. Described treatment: randomized to nivolumab then ipilimumab (arm A) or the reverse (arm B). The sequences come from CD8+ T cells sorted from blood (inferred from file names), collected from a patient given nivolumab and ipilimumab in sequence. All receptors derive from a human donor with melanoma.

The chain employs TRBV9 and TRBJ2-6; no clear D gene. The germline V gene has CDR1 SGDLS and CDR2 YYNGEE. Trimming left V 5 bases short and J 3 bases short, with 15 bases between. This CDR3 spans 16 amino acids. The DNA of the CDR3 is TGTGCCAGCAGTCCTATAGATTACCTTGGGGCCAACGTCCTGACTTTC. Translating gives CASSPIDYLGANVLTF.

This chain joins TRBV6-5 and TRBJ2-1; 8 nucleotides match TRBD2. The CDR3 runs 13 residues. The V gene's germline CDR1 is MNHEY and CDR2 SVGAGI. V was pared by 8 bases and J by 7 bases, with 7 bases of the junction left unmatched. Here the CDR3 DNA reads TGTGCCAGCGGGGCGGGGGGCGGTAATGAGCAGTTCTTC. Amino acid sequence: CASGAGGGNEQFF.

The V and J genes are TRBV9 and TRBJ1-1, with TRBD1 matching over 7 bases. J gave up 1 base and V 7 bases, and 4 bases lay outside the gene matches. This CDR3 has 13 residues. Germline CDR1 and CDR2: SGDLS and YYNGEE. For the CDR3, the DNA is TGTGCCAGCGGCTACAGGGGGAACACTGAAGCTTTCTTT. Amino acids: CASGYRGNTEAFF. The variable domain in full, completed from reference TRBV9 and TRBJ1-1, reads DSGVTQTPKHLITATGQRVTLRCSPRSGDLSVYWYQQSLDQGLQFLIQYYNGEERAKGNILERFSAQQFPDLHSELNLSSLELGDSALYFCASGYRGNTEAFFGQGTRLTVV.

The chain employs TRBV7-8 and TRBJ2-7; D is possibly TRBD1 (5 bases). This CDR3 spans 12 amino acids. Germline V gene sequence: CDR1 SGHVS, CDR2 FQNEAQ. V was clipped by 6 bases and J by 0 bases, with 6 bases between them. CDR3 DNA: TGTGCCAGCAGGACAGACTCCTACGAGCAGTACTTC. Protein sequence: CASRTDSYEQYF.

The V and J genes are TRBV27 and TRBJ2-7; 10 positions match TRBD1. The germline V gene has CDR1 MNHEY and CDR2 SMNVEV (reference sequence). The CDR3 contains 13 residues. V was clipped by 6 bases and J by 3 bases; unmatched bases: 2. CDR3: CASSRTGGYEQYF. CDR3 DNA sequence: TGTGCCAGCAGCAGGACAGGGGGCTACGAGCAGTACTTC.

This sequence joins TRBV4-3 and TRBJ2-3; 7 nucleotides align to TRBD2. This CDR3 has 17 amino acids. V shed 4 bases and J 1 base; nucleotides not matched to a gene: 11. Germline V gene data show CDR1 as LGHNA and CDR2 as YSLEER. The CDR3 loop is CASSPKAGPSGTDTQYF. For the CDR3, the DNA is TGCGCCAGCAGCCCCAAAGCGGGACCTTCGGGCACAGATACGCAGTATTTT.

This clone came up a few times. This chain links TRBV19 with TRBJ2-2; 9 bases line up with TRBD2. Germline V gene data show CDR1 as LNHDA and CDR2 as SQIVND (reference sequence). CDR3 length equals 16 residues. Trimming cost V 9 bases and J 4 bases; bases outside gene matches: 12. The chain's CDR3 is CASTPDGTSFTGELFF. The DNA for the CDR3 is TGTGCCAGCACCCCCGACGGGACTAGCTTCACCGGGGAGCTGTTTTTT.

This chain joins TRBV7-6 and TRBJ2-7; D uncertain. Germline V CDR1 and CDR2: SGHVS, FNYEAQ. V lost 0 bases and J 2 bases, leaving 11 bases between the germline ends. The CDR3 sequence is 15 residues long. This chain's CDR3 is CASSLAGQAAYEQYF. The CDR3 region has the DNA TGTGCCAGCAGCTTAGCTGGCCAGGCCGCCTACGAGCAGTACTTC.

This clone was observed once. This sequence joins TRBV4-3 and TRBJ2-7; 9 nucleotides align to TRBD2. The germline gives CDR1 LGHNA, CDR2 YSLEER. V shed 7 bases and J 3 bases; nucleotides not matched to a gene: 13. The CDR3 length is 16 residues. The CDR3: CASTPAVGTSLYEQYF. The CDR3 DNA sequence: TGCGCCAGCACCCCAGCGGTCGGGACTAGCCTCTACGAGCAGTACTTC.

The chain is built from TRBV19 and TRBJ1-5; tentative D call: TRBD1 (6 bases). The ends were cut back, 4 bases at V and 3 bases at J, with 13 bases in the middle. The CDR3 loop spans 15 amino acids. Germline V CDR1 and CDR2: LNHDA, SQIVND (reference sequence). The CDR3 DNA is TGTGCCAGTAGTAGTGTGTGGGACACCAATCAGCCCCAGCATTTT. Protein product: CASSSVWDTNQPQHF. Full variable domain (rest looked up from reference TRBV19 and TRBJ1-5): DGGITQSPKYLFRKEGQNVTLSCEQNLNHDAMYWYRQDPGQGLRLIYYSQIVNDFQKGDIAEGYSVSREKKESFPLTVTSAQKNPTAFYLCASSSVWDTNQPQHFGDGTRLSIL.

V is TRBV7-9 and J is TRBJ1-1, with a possible D match to TRBD1 (6 bases). The CDR3 spans 15 residues. The V gene lost 2 bases and the J gene lost 6 bases, with 16 bases spanning the gap. Germline loops: CDR1 SEHNR, CDR2 FQNEAQ (reference sequence). DNA for the CDR3: TGTGCCAGCAGCTTAACCGGAACAGGGAGCGCTGAAGCTTTCTTT. Its protein is CASSLTGTGSAEAFF.

The J gene is TRBJ2-1, the V gene TRBV27, with 7 positions matching TRBD1. After removal of 4 bases from V and 4 bases from J, the junction contained 4 bases not matched to a gene. The CDR3 is 14 amino acids. Germline V gives CDR1 MNHEY, CDR2 SMNVEV (reference sequence). The CDR3 here is CASSSRGRYNEQFF. The CDR3 DNA is TGTGCCAGCAGTTCGAGGGGGCGGTACAATGAGCAGTTCTTC.

This sequence joins TRBV28 and TRBJ1-1; no reliable D call. V was cut by 8 bases and J by 8 bases, with 21 bases left in between. This CDR3 has 14 amino acids. Germline-derived CDR1 and CDR2 are MDHEN and SYDVKM. CDR3 loop: CASGPLVWEAEAFF. The CDR3 DNA sequence: TGTGCCAGCGGACCATTAGTATGGGAGGCGGAAGCTTTCTTT.

This rearrangement joins TRBV10-3 to TRBJ2-7; 9 positions match TRBD1. Losses at the gene ends were 9 bases for V and 5 bases for J; bases not matched to a gene: 5. The germline gives CDR1 ENHRY, CDR2 SYGVKD. The CDR3 has 12 residues. DNA of the CDR3: TGTGCCATAGGGACAGGGATCAACGAGCAGTACTTC. Translated, it gives CAIGTGINEQYF.

The V and J genes are TRBV2 and TRBJ2-7; D might be TRBD1 (5 bases). The V and J ends lost 8 bases and 1 base respectively, with 12 bases between them. The CDR3 consists of 13 residues. The germline CDR1 and CDR2 sequences are SNHLY and FYNNEI. The CDR3 DNA is TGTGCCAGCGGGATGGCAGGGTCCTACGAGCAGTACTTC. Protein sequence: CASGMAGSYEQYF.